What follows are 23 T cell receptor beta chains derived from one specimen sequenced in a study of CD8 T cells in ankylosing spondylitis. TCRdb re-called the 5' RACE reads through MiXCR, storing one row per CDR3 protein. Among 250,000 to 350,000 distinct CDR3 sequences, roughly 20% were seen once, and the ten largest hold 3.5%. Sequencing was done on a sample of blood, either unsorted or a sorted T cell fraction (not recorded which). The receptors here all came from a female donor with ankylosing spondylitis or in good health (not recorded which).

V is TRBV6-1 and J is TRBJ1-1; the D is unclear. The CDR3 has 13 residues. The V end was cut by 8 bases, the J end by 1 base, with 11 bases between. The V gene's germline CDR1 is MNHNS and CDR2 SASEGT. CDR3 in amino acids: CASGRDGNTEAFF. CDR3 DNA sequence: TGTGCCAGCGGCAGAGATGGGAACACTGAAGCTTTCTTT.

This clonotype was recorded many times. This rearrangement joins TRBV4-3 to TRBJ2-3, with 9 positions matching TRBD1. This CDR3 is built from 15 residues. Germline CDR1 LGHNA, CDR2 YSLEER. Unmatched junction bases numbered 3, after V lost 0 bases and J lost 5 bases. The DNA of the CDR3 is TGCGCCAGCAGCCAAGAATACAGGGGGCAAGATACGCAGTATTTT. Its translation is CASSQEYRGQDTQYF.

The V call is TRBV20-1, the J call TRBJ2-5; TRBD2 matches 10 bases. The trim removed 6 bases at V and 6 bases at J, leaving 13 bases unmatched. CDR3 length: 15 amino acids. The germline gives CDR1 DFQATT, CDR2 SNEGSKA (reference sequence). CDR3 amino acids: CSAPPPSGGLKTQYF. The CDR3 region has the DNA TGCAGTGCCCCCCCCCCTAGCGGGGGTTTAAAGACCCAGTACTTC.

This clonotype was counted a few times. The CDR3 region is CASSPLGGGPPEQFF. CDR3 DNA: TGTGCCAGCAGTCCCCTGGGGGGAGGGCCGCCTGAGCAGTTCTTC. The chain uses TRBV12-3 or TRBV12-4 and TRBJ2-1, with 7 bases aligning to TRBD2. This CDR3 comprises 15 residues. V shed 5 bases, J shed 9 bases, and the junction held 13 bases outside the gene matches.

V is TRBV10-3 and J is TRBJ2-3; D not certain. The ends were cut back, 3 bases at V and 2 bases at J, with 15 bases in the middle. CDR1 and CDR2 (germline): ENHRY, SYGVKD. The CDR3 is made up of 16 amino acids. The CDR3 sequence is CAISDLVEADTDTQYF. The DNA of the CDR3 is TGTGCCATCAGTGACCTAGTTGAGGCAGACACAGATACGCAGTATTTT.

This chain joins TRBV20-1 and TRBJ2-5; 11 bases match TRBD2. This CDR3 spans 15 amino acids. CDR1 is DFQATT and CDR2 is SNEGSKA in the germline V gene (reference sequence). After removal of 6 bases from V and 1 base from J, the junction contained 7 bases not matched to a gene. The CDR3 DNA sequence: TGCAGTGCCCGCGGACTAGCGGGTCTCCAAGAGACCCAGTACTTC. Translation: CSARGLAGLQETQYF.

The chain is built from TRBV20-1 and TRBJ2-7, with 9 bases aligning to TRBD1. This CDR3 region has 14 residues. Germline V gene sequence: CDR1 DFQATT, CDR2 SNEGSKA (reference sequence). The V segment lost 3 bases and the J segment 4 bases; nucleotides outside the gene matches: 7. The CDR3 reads CSARLTDRGYEQYF. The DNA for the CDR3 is TGCAGTGCTAGGCTCACCGACAGGGGGTACGAGCAGTACTTC.

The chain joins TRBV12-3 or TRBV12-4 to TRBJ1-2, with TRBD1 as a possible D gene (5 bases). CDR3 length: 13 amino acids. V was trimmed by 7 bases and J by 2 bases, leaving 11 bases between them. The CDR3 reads CASKRGVNYGYTF. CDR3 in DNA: TGTGCCAGCAAAAGGGGAGTGAACTATGGCTACACCTTC.

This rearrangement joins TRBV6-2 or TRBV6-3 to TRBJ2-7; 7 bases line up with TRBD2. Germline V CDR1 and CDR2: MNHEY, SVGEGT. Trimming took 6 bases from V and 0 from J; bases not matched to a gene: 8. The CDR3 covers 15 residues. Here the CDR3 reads CASSHPGTTSYEQYF. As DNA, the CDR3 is TGTGCCAGCAGCCATCCCGGGACTACCTCCTACGAGCAGTACTTC.

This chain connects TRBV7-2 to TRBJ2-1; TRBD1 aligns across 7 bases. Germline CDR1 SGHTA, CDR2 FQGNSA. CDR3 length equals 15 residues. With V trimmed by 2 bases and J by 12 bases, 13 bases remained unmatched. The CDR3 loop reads CASSLRGQHSLGQFF. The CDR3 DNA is TGTGCCAGCAGCTTAAGGGGACAGCATTCGTTGGGGCAGTTCTTC. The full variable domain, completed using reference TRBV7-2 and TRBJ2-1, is GAGVSQSPSNKVTEKGKDVELRCDPISGHTALYWYRQSLGQGLEFLIYFQGNSAPDKSGLPSDRFSAERTGGSVSTLTIQRTQQEDSAVYLCASSLRGQHSLGQFFGPGTRLTVL.

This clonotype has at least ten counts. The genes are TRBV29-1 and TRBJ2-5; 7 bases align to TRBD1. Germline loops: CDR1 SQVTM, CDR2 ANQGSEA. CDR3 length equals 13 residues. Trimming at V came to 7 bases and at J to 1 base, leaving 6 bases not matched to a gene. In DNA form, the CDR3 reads TGCAGCGCCCGGGACAGACTCCAAGAGACCCAGTACTTC. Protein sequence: CSARDRLQETQYF.

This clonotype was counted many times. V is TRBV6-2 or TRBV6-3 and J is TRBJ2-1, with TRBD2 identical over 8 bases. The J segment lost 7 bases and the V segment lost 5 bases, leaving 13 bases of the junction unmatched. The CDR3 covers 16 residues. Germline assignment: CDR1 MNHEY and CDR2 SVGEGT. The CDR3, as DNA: TGTGCCAGCAGTCCCGGGTTGGGACTAGTGGGGAATGAGCAGTTCTTC. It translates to CASSPGLGLVGNEQFF.

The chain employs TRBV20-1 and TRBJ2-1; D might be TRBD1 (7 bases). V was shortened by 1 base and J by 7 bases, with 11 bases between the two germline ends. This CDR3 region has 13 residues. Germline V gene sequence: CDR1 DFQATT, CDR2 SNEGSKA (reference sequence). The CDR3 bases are TGCAGTGCTAGAGCCCCAGGGGGGAATGAGCAGTTCTTC. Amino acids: CSARAPGGNEQFF.

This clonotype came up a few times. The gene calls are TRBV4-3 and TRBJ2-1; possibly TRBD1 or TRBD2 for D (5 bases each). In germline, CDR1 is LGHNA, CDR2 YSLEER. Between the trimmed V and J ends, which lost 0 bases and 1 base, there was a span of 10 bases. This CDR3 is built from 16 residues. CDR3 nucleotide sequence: TGCGCCAGCAGCCAAGATGAGGGGCTGTCCTACAATGAGCAGTTCTTC. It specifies CASSQDEGLSYNEQFF.

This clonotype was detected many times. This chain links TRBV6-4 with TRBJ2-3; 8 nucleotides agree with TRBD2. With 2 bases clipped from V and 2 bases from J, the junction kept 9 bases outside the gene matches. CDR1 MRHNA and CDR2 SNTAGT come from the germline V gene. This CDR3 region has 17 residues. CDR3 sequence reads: CASSDAPLAGNTDTQYF. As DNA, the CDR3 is TGTGCCAGCAGTGACGCGCCTCTAGCGGGTAACACAGATACGCAGTATTTT.

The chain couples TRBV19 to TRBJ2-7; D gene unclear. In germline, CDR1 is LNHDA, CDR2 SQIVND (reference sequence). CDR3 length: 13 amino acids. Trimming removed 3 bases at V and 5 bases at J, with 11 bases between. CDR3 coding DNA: TGTGCCAGTAGTATTTCCCAGACCAACGAGCAGTACTTC. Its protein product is CASSISQTNEQYF.

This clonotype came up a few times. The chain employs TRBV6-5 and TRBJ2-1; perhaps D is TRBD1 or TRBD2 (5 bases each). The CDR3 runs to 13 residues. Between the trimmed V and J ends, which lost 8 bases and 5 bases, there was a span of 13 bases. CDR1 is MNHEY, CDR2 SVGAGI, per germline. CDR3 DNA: TGTGCCAGCGTTCGGGGCAGAGACAATGAGCAGTTCTTC. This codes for CASVRGRDNEQFF.

The CDR3 region is CSAPSGTFTYEQYF. The DNA for the CDR3 is TGCAGTGCCCCCTCCGGGACATTCACCTACGAGCAGTACTTC. V gene TRBV20-1 combines with J gene TRBJ2-7; tentatively, D is TRBD1 (6 bases). Trimming left V 6 bases short and J 2 bases short, with 17 bases between. This CDR3 is 14 amino acids long. Germline-derived CDR1 and CDR2 are DFQATT and SNEGSKA (reference sequence).

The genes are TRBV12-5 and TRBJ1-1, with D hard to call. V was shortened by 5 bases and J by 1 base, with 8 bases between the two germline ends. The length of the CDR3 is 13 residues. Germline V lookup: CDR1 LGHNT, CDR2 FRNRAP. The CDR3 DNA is TGTGCTAGTGGTGGTTCAGGGAACACTGAAGCTTTCTTT. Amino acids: CASGGSGNTEAFF.

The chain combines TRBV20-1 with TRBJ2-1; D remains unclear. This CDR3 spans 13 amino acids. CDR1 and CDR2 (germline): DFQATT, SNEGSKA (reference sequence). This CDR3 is CRTTTPPLNEQFF. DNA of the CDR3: TGCAGAACTACCACACCACCCCTCAATGAGCAGTTCTTC.

This CDR3 reads CASKPTGGPRTDTQYF. CDR3 bases: TGCGCCAGCAAACCTACAGGGGGACCACGCACAGATACGCAGTATTTT. The chain links TRBV5-1 to TRBJ2-3; TRBD1 matches at 8 bases. Germline trimming cut 6 bases from V and 1 base from J; bases unmatched to any gene: 10. CDR1 and CDR2 from the germline V gene are SGHRS and YFSETQ. This CDR3 spans 16 amino acids.

As DNA, the CDR3 is TGTGCCAGCAGCCCCAGGGGGCGTAAGGGGCGCTACGAGCAGTACTTC. It is translated as CASSPRGRKGRYEQYF. The chain combines TRBV12-3 or TRBV12-4 with TRBJ2-7; 8 bases map to TRBD1. The CDR3 length is 16 residues. V lost 6 bases and J lost 3; bases outside the gene matches: 13.

CDR3 in DNA: TGCAGCGTTGCACTTGCGGGAGTGGCCAAAAACATTCAGTACTTC. Protein product: CSVALAGVAKNIQYF. The chain carries TRBV29-1 and TRBJ2-4; TRBD2 matches at 7 bases. J lost 1 base, V lost 4 bases, and 7 bases had no gene match. Germline-derived CDR1 and CDR2 are SQVTM and ANQGSEA. This CDR3 spans 15 amino acids.